What follows are 5 T cell receptor beta chains derived from one specimen sequenced in a study of blood T cell repertoires in COVID-19. Clones were sequenced by immunoSEQ multiplex PCR, and TCRdb holds only the in-frame ones, with some missing. The sample contains approximately 240,000 clones, 70% to 90% of which appear only once. The sequenced material came from peripheral blood. These receptors were taken from a woman aged 40 to 50 who had recovered from COVID-19.

The chain has TRBV11-1 and TRBJ2-1, with D possibly TRBD1 on 6 matching bases. Trimming pared 3 bases from V and 8 bases from J, leaving 17 bases between. Germline values: CDR1 SGHAT, CDR2 FQDESV (reference sequence). CDR3 length: 15 residues. For the CDR3, the DNA is TGTGCCAGCAGCTTTCTACAGGGTAAGGATCATGAGCAGTTCTTC. The encoded protein is CASSFLQGKDHEQFF.

The V gene is TRBV7-3, the J gene TRBJ2-7; weak D call: TRBD2 (6 bases). CDR3 length equals 14 residues. Germline values: CDR1 SGHTA, CDR2 FQGTGA. Trimming cost V 5 bases and J 2 bases, with 13 bases left between them. The CDR3: CASSKVAETYEQYF. The CDR3 coding sequence is TGTGCCAGCAGCAAAGTAGCGGAAACCTACGAGCAGTACTTC. Variable domain in full (rest from reference TRBV7-3 and TRBJ2-7): GAGVSQTPSNKVTEKGKYVELRCDPISGHTALYWYRQSLGQGPEFLIYFQGTGAADDSGLPNDRFFAVRPEGSVSTLKIQRTERGDSAVYLCASSKVAETYEQYFGPGTRLTVT.

Concerning this clone itself: One base away lies a much larger clone, so this may be a sequencing read error. Other DNA variants within this sample encode the same CDR3. The chain couples TRBV4-2 to TRBJ1-2; a possible D gene is TRBD1 (5 bases). This CDR3 region has 13 residues. Germline loops: CDR1 LGHNA, CDR2 YNFKEQ. The chain's CDR3 is CASSQGRVGGYTF. CDR3 DNA: TGTGCCAGTAGCCAAGGCAGGGTGGGTGGCTACACCTTC.

This rearrangement joins TRBV11-2 to TRBJ2-5; TRBD2 aligns across 10 bases. Germline V gene sequence: CDR1 SGHAT, CDR2 FQNNGV. V shed 5 bases, J shed 1 base, and the junction held 10 bases outside the gene matches. The CDR3 is 17 residues long. Written as DNA, the CDR3 is TGTGCCAGCAGCCCCTACGGGACTAGCGACATCCAAGAGACCCAGTACTTC. Translating it yields CASSPYGTSDIQETQYF.

The V call is TRBV7-2, the J call TRBJ2-5; D perhaps matches TRBD1 (6 bases). CDR3 size: 13 residues. V gave up 2 bases and J gave up 4 bases, with 8 bases separating them. Germline assignment: CDR1 SGHTA and CDR2 FQGNSA. CDR3 bases: TGTGCCAGCAGCTTACACAGGGCAGAGACCCAGTACTTC. As protein: CASSLHRAETQYF.